Here is one TCR beta chain with its context. The CDR3 loop spans 16 amino acids. This sample was included in a study of blood T cell repertoires in COVID-19. For the study at large: Researchers got acute and convalescent COVID-19 samples from the United States, Italy and Spain. PBMCs, B-cell-depleted T cells, or T cells were the source of the cDNA or gDNA that made up the material.

As processed by the authors: It was from reference gene primer amplification that nucleated cell counts were estimated. TCRdb keeps only in-frame clones here, not all; method: immunoSEQ multiplex PCR. V and J calls and clone size are given by that table; D and trimming were obtained from the DNA. In the table there are about 89,000 clones, 75% to 80% of which are singletons. The chain recombines TRBV21-1 with TRBJ1-5; TRBD1 is the table's D call and was not checked against the DNA. TRBV21-1 is a recognized pseudogene. The origin of this receptor is a man aged 70-80 years with COVID-19, enrolled during active disease. Sequenced material: peripheral blood. The CDR3 reads CASSKGDKGPTVPQHF. In DNA form, the CDR3 reads TGTGCCAGCAGCAAAGGCGATAAGGGGCCAACGGTACCCCAGCATTTT.